This is a list of T cell receptor beta chains from one sample in a study of blood T cell repertoires in COVID-19. Sequenced by immunoSEQ multiplex PCR; TCRdb stores in-frame clones only, minus some. The table has 120,000 to 150,000 clones, more than 75% seen once. The sample consisted of peripheral blood. The receptors here all came from a man in his sixties with active or convalescent COVID-19. Each CDR3 is given with its conserved first and last residue. A D gene is named only where the DNA matches it firmly. Size values are once, few and many counts, or a class for expanded clones, and some rows have none.

J gene: TRBJ1-2; clone size: NA; V gene: TRBV2; D gene: NA; CDR3 protein: CASSGTVNYGYTF; CDR3 DNA: TGTGCCAGCAGTGGGACAGTTAACTATGGCTACACCTTC
J gene: TRBJ2-7; clone size: NA; V gene: TRBV18; D gene: TRBD1; CDR3 protein: CASSPLNRGSYEQYF; CDR3 DNA: TGTGCCAGCTCACCACTTAACAGGGGGTCCTACGAGCAGTACTTC
J gene: TRBJ2-7; clone size: NA; V gene: TRBV7-2; D gene: NA; CDR3 protein: CASSQRGGRRSEQYF; CDR3 DNA: TGTGCCAGCAGCCAAAGGGGGGGACGGAGGTCGGAGCAGTACTTC
J gene: TRBJ2-1; clone size: NA; V gene: TRBV19; D gene: NA; CDR3 protein: CASSIIEVTSYNEQFF; CDR3 DNA: TGTGCCAGTAGTATAATAGAGGTGACTAGTTACAATGAGCAGTTCTTC
J gene: TRBJ1-1; clone size: NA; V gene: TRBV28; D gene: NA; CDR3 protein: CASSTGRLEAFF; CDR3 DNA: TGTGCCAGCAGCACAGGGCGGCTCGAAGCTTTCTTT
J gene: TRBJ2-7; clone size: NA; V gene: TRBV4-1; D gene: TRBD2; CDR3 protein: CASSQVTSGRVYEQYF; CDR3 DNA: TGCGCCAGCAGCCAGGTGACTAGCGGGAGGGTATACGAGCAGTACTTC
J gene: TRBJ1-2; clone size: NA; V gene: TRBV19; D gene: TRBD1; CDR3 protein: CASSISRDRVRYGYTF; CDR3 DNA: TGTGCCAGTAGTATAAGCCGGGACAGGGTACGATATGGCTACACCTTC
J gene: TRBJ1-1; clone size: few; V gene: TRBV19; D gene: NA; CDR3 protein: CASSITGGGTEAFF; CDR3 DNA: TGTGCCAGTAGTATTACGGGAGGGGGGACTGAAGCTTTCTTT
J gene: TRBJ2-1; clone size: NA; V gene: TRBV21-1; D gene: NA; CDR3 protein: CASSPLAGVYNEQFF; CDR3 DNA: TGTGCCAGCAGCCCACTAGCGGGGGTCTACAATGAGCAGTTCTTC
J gene: TRBJ1-1; clone size: NA; V gene: TRBV18; D gene: TRBD1; CDR3 protein: CASSTGVGLRNTEAFF; CDR3 DNA: TGTGCCAGCTCAACAGGGGTAGGGCTGAGAAACACTGAAGCTTTCTTT
J gene: TRBJ2-3; clone size: NA; V gene: TRBV19; D gene: NA; CDR3 protein: CASSISSDRTDTQYF; CDR3 DNA: TGTGCCAGTAGTATTAGTAGCGACCGCACAGATACGCAGTATTTT
J gene: TRBJ2-1; clone size: NA; V gene: TRBV24-1; D gene: NA; CDR3 protein: CATSDLRRGEQFF; CDR3 DNA: TGTGCCACCAGTGATTTGAGGCGAGGTGAGCAGTTCTTC
J gene: TRBJ1-2; clone size: few; V gene: TRBV29-1; D gene: NA; CDR3 protein: CSVATQGRWGYTF; CDR3 DNA: TGCAGCGTTGCTACACAGGGTAGATGGGGCTACACCTTC
J gene: TRBJ2-7; clone size: NA; V gene: TRBV28; D gene: TRBD1; CDR3 protein: CASSWGTVGIPEQYF; CDR3 DNA: TGTGCCAGCAGTTGGGGGACAGTAGGTATCCCGGAGCAGTACTTC
J gene: TRBJ2-5; clone size: medium-sized; V gene: TRBV6-2/TRBV6-3; D gene: NA; CDR3 protein: CASSYLDSPIETQYF; CDR3 DNA: TGTGCCAGCAGTTACTTGGACTCCCCCATAGAGACCCAGTACTTC
J gene: TRBJ2-1; clone size: NA; V gene: TRBV10-1; D gene: TRBD2; CDR3 protein: CVFREGGLAGGPSYNEQFF; CDR3 DNA: TGCGTCTTCAGGGAGGGGGGACTAGCGGGAGGCCCCTCCTACAATGAGCAGTTCTTC
J gene: TRBJ2-5; clone size: NA; V gene: TRBV5-1; D gene: NA; CDR3 protein: CASSLDGRAETQYF; CDR3 DNA: TGCGCCAGCAGCTTGGATGGCAGGGCGGAGACCCAGTACTTC
J gene: TRBJ1-6; clone size: once; V gene: TRBV6-5; D gene: TRBD1; CDR3 protein: CASSKQGKANSPLHF; CDR3 DNA: TGTGCCAGCAGTAAACAGGGGAAGGCCAATTCACCCCTCCACTTT
J gene: TRBJ2-1; clone size: few; V gene: TRBV11-1; D gene: TRBD2; CDR3 protein: CASSSPRLAGINEQFF; CDR3 DNA: TGTGCCAGCAGCTCCCCACGACTAGCGGGGATCAATGAGCAGTTCTTC
J gene: TRBJ1-2; clone size: few; V gene: TRBV5-1; D gene: NA; CDR3 protein: CASSLGAVYGYTF; CDR3 DNA: TGCGCCAGCAGCTTGGGGGCAGTCTATGGCTACACCTTC
J gene: TRBJ1-2; clone size: NA; V gene: TRBV6-1; D gene: NA; CDR3 protein: CASSEPLQNYGYTF; CDR3 DNA: TGTGCCAGCAGTGAACCTCTACAGAACTATGGCTACACCTTC
J gene: TRBJ1-5; clone size: NA; V gene: TRBV6-1; D gene: NA; CDR3 protein: CASSDGPAISQPQHF; CDR3 DNA: TGTGCCAGCAGTGATGGGCCGGCCATCTCTCAGCCCCAGCATTTT
J gene: TRBJ2-7; clone size: NA; V gene: TRBV2; D gene: TRBD2; CDR3 protein: CATQGRDYSYEQYF; CDR3 DNA: TGTGCCACCCAAGGACGGGACTACTCCTACGAGCAGTACTTC
J gene: TRBJ2-1; clone size: NA; V gene: TRBV12-3/TRBV12-4; D gene: NA; CDR3 protein: CASSFNSIYEQFF; CDR3 DNA: TGTGCCAGCAGTTTCAACTCGATCTATGAGCAGTTCTTC
J gene: TRBJ1-2; clone size: NA; V gene: TRBV2; D gene: NA; CDR3 protein: CASTEMWGLGGYTF; CDR3 DNA: TGTGCCAGCACCGAGATGTGGGGGCTAGGAGGCTACACCTTC
J gene: TRBJ2-1; clone size: once; V gene: TRBV4-1; D gene: NA; CDR3 protein: CASSQDTLLGARRYEQFF; CDR3 DNA: TGCGCCAGCAGCCAAGATACCCTCCTTGGGGCCAGGCGGTATGAGCAGTTCTTC
J gene: TRBJ1-6; clone size: NA; V gene: TRBV21-1; D gene: NA; CDR3 protein: CASSSRRRNNSPLHF; CDR3 DNA: TGTGCCAGCAGCTCTCGGAGGCGGAATAATTCACCCCTCCACTTT
J gene: TRBJ1-1; clone size: NA; V gene: TRBV5-1; D gene: NA; CDR3 protein: CASSLGQDVAFF; CDR3 DNA: TGCGCCAGCAGCTTGGGACAGGACGTGGCTTTCTTT
J gene: TRBJ1-2; clone size: many; V gene: TRBV11-2; D gene: TRBD1; CDR3 protein: CASSLGTGPVNYGYTF; CDR3 DNA: TGTGCCAGCAGCTTAGGGACAGGGCCGGTCAACTATGGCTACACCTTC
J gene: TRBJ2-7; clone size: NA; V gene: TRBV11-3; D gene: TRBD2; CDR3 protein: CASSLGGGLAGEEQYF; CDR3 DNA: TGTGCCAGCAGCTTAGGTGGGGGACTAGCGGGAGAAGAGCAGTACTTC
J gene: TRBJ2-5; clone size: once; V gene: TRBV5-4; D gene: NA; CDR3 protein: CASSSDLTGQETQYF; CDR3 DNA: TGTGCCAGCAGTTCCGACCTTACAGGGCAAGAGACCCAGTACTTC
J gene: TRBJ2-1; clone size: few; V gene: TRBV9; D gene: NA; CDR3 protein: CASSPVGREQFF; CDR3 DNA: TGTGCCAGCAGCCCAGTGGGCAGAGAGCAGTTCTTC
J gene: TRBJ1-2; clone size: NA; V gene: TRBV10-3; D gene: NA; CDR3 protein: CAISAQEGYTF; CDR3 DNA: TGTGCCATCAGCGCGCAAGAAGGCTACACCTTC
J gene: TRBJ2-5; clone size: NA; V gene: TRBV3-1/TRBV3-2; D gene: TRBD2; CDR3 protein: CASSLPTSPEGETQYF; CDR3 DNA: TGTGCCAGCAGCCTCCCGACTAGCCCCGAGGGGGAGACCCAGTACTTC
J gene: TRBJ1-1; clone size: NA; V gene: TRBV30; D gene: NA; CDR3 protein: CARSEGQPNTEAFF; CDR3 DNA: TGTGCCCGGTCCGAGGGCCAGCCGAACACTGAAGCTTTCTTT
J gene: TRBJ1-5; clone size: NA; V gene: TRBV4-2; D gene: NA; CDR3 protein: CASSQEGGTSNQPQHF; CDR3 DNA: TGTGCCAGCAGCCAAGAAGGGGGTACGAGCAATCAGCCCCAGCATTTT
J gene: TRBJ2-1; clone size: NA; V gene: TRBV7-9; D gene: TRBD1; CDR3 protein: CASSLRGQYDNEQFF; CDR3 DNA: TGTGCCAGCAGCTTAAGGGGACAGTACGACAATGAGCAGTTCTTC
J gene: TRBJ1-6; clone size: NA; V gene: TRBV27; D gene: NA; CDR3 protein: CAKPGDPNSPLHF; CDR3 DNA: TGTGCCAAACCGGGAGACCCTAATTCACCCCTCCACTTT
J gene: TRBJ2-5; clone size: NA; V gene: TRBV30; D gene: TRBD2; CDR3 protein: CAWSVLAGAHQETQYF; CDR3 DNA: TGTGCCTGGAGTGTACTAGCGGGAGCCCACCAAGAGACCCAGTACTTC
J gene: TRBJ2-7; clone size: NA; V gene: TRBV4-2; D gene: TRBD1; CDR3 protein: CASSPGQGGFYEQYF; CDR3 DNA: TGTGCCAGCAGCCCGGGACAGGGCGGTTTCTACGAGCAGTACTTC
J gene: TRBJ1-4; clone size: few; V gene: TRBV28; D gene: TRBD1; CDR3 protein: CAGQGTGSRKLFF; CDR3 DNA: TGTGCCGGACAAGGGACAGGGTCTCGAAAACTGTTTTTT
J gene: TRBJ1-2; clone size: NA; V gene: TRBV12-3/TRBV12-4; D gene: TRBD1; CDR3 protein: CASSLGQPSGYTF; CDR3 DNA: TGTGCCAGCAGTTTGGGACAGCCGAGTGGCTACACCTTC
J gene: TRBJ1-1; clone size: NA; V gene: TRBV12-3/TRBV12-4; D gene: NA; CDR3 protein: CASRREVVTEAFF; CDR3 DNA: TGTGCCAGCAGACGGGAAGTCGTCACTGAAGCTTTCTTT
J gene: TRBJ1-6; clone size: NA; V gene: TRBV20-1; D gene: NA; CDR3 protein: CSASPGQSAFALHF; CDR3 DNA: TGCAGTGCTAGTCCGGGACAAAGCGCCTTCGCCCTCCACTTT
J gene: TRBJ2-7; clone size: NA; V gene: TRBV19; D gene: NA; CDR3 protein: CASADTLTRYEQYF; CDR3 DNA: TGTGCCAGTGCTGACACTCTAACCAGGTACGAGCAGTACTTC
J gene: TRBJ2-7; clone size: NA; V gene: TRBV7-9; D gene: TRBD1; CDR3 protein: CASSPNDRGPSYEQYF; CDR3 DNA: TGTGCCAGCAGTCCGAACGACAGGGGCCCCTCCTACGAGCAGTACTTC
J gene: TRBJ1-4; clone size: NA; V gene: TRBV5-8; D gene: NA; CDR3 protein: CASSLGRRGEKLFF; CDR3 DNA: TGTGCCAGCAGCTTAGGCCGAAGGGGAGAAAAACTGTTTTTT
J gene: TRBJ2-6; clone size: NA; V gene: TRBV7-8; D gene: NA; CDR3 protein: CASSSGTPSGANVLTF; CDR3 DNA: TGTGCCAGCAGTTCCGGGACACCCTCTGGGGCCAACGTCCTGACTTTC
J gene: TRBJ1-1; clone size: NA; V gene: TRBV4-2; D gene: NA; CDR3 protein: CASSQDPFGTLNTEAFF; CDR3 DNA: TGTGCCAGCAGCCAAGATCCGTTTGGGACACTGAACACTGAAGCTTTCTTT
J gene: TRBJ2-1; clone size: NA; V gene: TRBV4-1; D gene: TRBD2; CDR3 protein: CASSHETLARSYNEQFF; CDR3 DNA: TGCGCCAGCAGCCACGAAACACTAGCGCGTTCCTACAATGAGCAGTTCTTC
J gene: TRBJ1-4; clone size: NA; V gene: TRBV4-1; D gene: TRBD1; CDR3 protein: CASSPDRGVNEKLFF; CDR3 DNA: TGCGCCAGCAGCCCTGACAGGGGCGTTAATGAAAAACTGTTTTTT
J gene: TRBJ2-3; clone size: NA; V gene: TRBV12-3/TRBV12-4; D gene: NA; CDR3 protein: CASSLGGDTQYF; CDR3 DNA: TGTGCCAGCAGCCTAGGTGGAGATACGCAGTATTTT
J gene: TRBJ1-1; clone size: few; V gene: TRBV11-2; D gene: TRBD1; CDR3 protein: CASSSRTGSGNTEAFF; CDR3 DNA: TGTGCCAGCAGCTCCCGGACAGGGTCGGGGAACACTGAAGCTTTCTTT
J gene: TRBJ1-4; clone size: NA; V gene: TRBV19; D gene: NA; CDR3 protein: CASSEGDKSNEKLFF; CDR3 DNA: TGTGCCAGTAGTGAAGGGGACAAAAGTAATGAAAAACTGTTTTTT